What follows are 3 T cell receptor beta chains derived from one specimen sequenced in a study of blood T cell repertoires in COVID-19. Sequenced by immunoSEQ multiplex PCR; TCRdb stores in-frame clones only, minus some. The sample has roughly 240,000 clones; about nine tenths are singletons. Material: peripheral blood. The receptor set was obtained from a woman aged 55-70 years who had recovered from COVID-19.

The CDR3 is CASSAQGVGTEAFF. CDR3 bases: TGTGCCAGTAGTGCCCAGGGTGTAGGGACTGAAGCTTTCTTT. The chain joins TRBV19 to TRBJ1-1, with D maybe TRBD1 (5 bases). This CDR3 is 14 amino acids long. Germline V gene lookup returns CDR1 LNHDA and CDR2 SQIVND (reference sequence). Deletions cut 5 bases from V and 5 bases from J, with 15 bases between.

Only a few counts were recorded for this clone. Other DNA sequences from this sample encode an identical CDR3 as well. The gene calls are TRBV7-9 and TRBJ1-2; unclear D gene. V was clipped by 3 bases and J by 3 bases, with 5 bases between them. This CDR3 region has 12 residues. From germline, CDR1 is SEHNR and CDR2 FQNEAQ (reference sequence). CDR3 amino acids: CASSFGDYGYTF. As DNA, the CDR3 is TGTGCCAGCAGCTTCGGGGACTATGGCTACACCTTC.

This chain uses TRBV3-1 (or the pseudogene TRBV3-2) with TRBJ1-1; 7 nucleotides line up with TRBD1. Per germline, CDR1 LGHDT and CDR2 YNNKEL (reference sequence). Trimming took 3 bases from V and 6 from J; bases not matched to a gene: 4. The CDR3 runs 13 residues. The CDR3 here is CASSQGQTPEAFF. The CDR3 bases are TGTGCCAGCAGCCAGGGACAGACGCCTGAAGCTTTCTTT.